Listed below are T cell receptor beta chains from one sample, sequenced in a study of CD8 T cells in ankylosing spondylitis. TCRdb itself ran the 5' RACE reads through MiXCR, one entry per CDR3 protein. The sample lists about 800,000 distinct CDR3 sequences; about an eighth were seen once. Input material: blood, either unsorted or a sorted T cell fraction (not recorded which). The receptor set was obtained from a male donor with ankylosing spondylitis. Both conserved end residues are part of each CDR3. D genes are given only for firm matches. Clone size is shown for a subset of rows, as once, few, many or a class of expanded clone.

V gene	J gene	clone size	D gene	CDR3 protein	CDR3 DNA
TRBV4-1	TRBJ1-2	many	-	CASSQVRAVVGYTF	TGCGCCAGCAGCCAAGTCAGGGCGGTGGTCGGCTACACCTTC
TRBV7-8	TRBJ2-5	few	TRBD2	CASSLPEGSSGIRTQYF	TGTGCCAGCAGCTTACCGGAGGGGTCTAGCGGCATACGGACCCAGTACTTC
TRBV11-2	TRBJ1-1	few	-	CASSSIRGRGEAFF	TGTGCCAGCAGCTCAATCAGGGGAAGGGGTGAAGCTTTCTTT
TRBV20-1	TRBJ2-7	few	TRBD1	CSALKTGGIYEQYF	TGCAGTGCGTTAAAGACAGGGGGCATCTACGAGCAGTACTTC
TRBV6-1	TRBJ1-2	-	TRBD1	CASSEGTGMYGYTF	TGTGCCAGCAGTGAAGGGACAGGGATGTATGGCTACACCTTC
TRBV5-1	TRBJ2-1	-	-	CASSLTRGEGDYNEQFF	TGCGCCAGCAGCCTGACTAGGGGTGAGGGAGACTACAATGAGCAGTTCTTC
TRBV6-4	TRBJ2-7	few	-	CASSDFTEYEQYF	TGTGCCAGCAGTGACTTTACAGAATACGAGCAGTACTTC
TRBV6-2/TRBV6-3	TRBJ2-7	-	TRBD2	CASRRASGTSDYEQYF	TGTGCCAGCAGACGCGCATCCGGGACTAGCGACTACGAGCAGTACTTC
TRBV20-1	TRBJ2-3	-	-	CSALKGGSTDTQYF	TGCAGTGCTCTCAAAGGGGGTTCAACAGATACGCAGTATTTT
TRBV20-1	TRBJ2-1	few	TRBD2	CSARTKGLAGAEQFF	TGCAGTGCTAGAACGAAGGGACTAGCGGGAGCGGAGCAGTTCTTC
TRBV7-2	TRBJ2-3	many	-	CASSLSGQGPDTQYF	TGTGCCAGCAGCTTATCGGGGCAGGGACCAGATACGCAGTATTTT
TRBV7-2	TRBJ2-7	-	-	CASSLRRGVGEQYF	TGTGCCAGCAGCTTACGTAGGGGGGTAGGTGAGCAGTACTTC
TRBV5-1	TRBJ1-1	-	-	CASQQQGNTEAFF	TGCGCCAGCCAACAACAGGGGAACACTGAAGCTTTCTTT
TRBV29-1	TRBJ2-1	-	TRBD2	CSPGTRSGEQFF	TGCAGTCCAGGGACTAGATCCGGTGAGCAGTTCTTC
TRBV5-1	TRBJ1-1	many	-	CASSLNQGWAFF	TGCGCCAGCAGCTTGAATCAGGGTTGGGCTTTCTTT
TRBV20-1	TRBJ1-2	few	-	CSAGRGSDGYTF	TGCAGTGCAGGGCGGGGGTCGGATGGCTACACCTTC
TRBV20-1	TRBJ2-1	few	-	CSASRQGEGNEQFF	TGCAGTGCAAGCAGGCAGGGGGAGGGCAATGAGCAGTTCTTC
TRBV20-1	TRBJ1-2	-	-	CSATPGTSYGYTF	TGCAGTGCTACCCCCGGGACAAGTTATGGCTACACCTTC
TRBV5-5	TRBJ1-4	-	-	CASSRRTATNEKLFF	TGTGCCAGCAGCCGAAGGACGGCAACTAATGAAAAACTGTTTTTT
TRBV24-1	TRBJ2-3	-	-	CATTPVGGGTDTQYF	TGTGCCACCACTCCTGTGGGCGGGGGCACAGATACGCAGTATTTT
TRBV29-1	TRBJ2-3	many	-	CSVHSFLNTDTQYF	TGCAGCGTACACAGCTTCCTTAACACAGATACGCAGTATTTT
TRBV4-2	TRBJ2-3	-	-	CASSQVGGSNLDTQYF	TGTGCCAGCAGCCAAGTAGGAGGGAGTAACTTAGATACGCAGTATTTT